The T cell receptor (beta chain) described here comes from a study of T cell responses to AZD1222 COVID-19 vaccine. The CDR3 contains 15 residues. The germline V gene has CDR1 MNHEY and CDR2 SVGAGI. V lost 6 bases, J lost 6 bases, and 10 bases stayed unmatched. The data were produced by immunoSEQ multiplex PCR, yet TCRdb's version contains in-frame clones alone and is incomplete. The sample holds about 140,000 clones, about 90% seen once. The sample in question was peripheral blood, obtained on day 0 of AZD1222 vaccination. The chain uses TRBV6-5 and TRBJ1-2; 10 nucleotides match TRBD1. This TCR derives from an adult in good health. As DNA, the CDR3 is TGTGCCAGCAGAGAGACAGGGGGCCTGCTCCATGGCTACACCTTC. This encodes CASRETGGLLHGYTF.